Listed here is a single T cell receptor (beta chain). Other DNA sequences in the same sample also yield this CDR3. This sample was included in a study of blood T cell repertoires in COVID-19. TCRdb keeps only in-frame clones here, not all; method: immunoSEQ multiplex PCR. The repertoire includes hundreds of thousands of clones, roughly 76% of them detected once, and roughly 8% sits in the top ten. CDR3 length equals 13 residues. Germline-derived CDR1 and CDR2 are SEHNR and FQNEAQ (reference sequence). V shed 6 bases, J shed 5 bases, and the junction held 4 bases outside the gene matches. This TCR derives from an elderly woman with COVID-19, enrolled during active disease. Sequencing input: peripheral blood. J is TRBJ1-2 and V is TRBV7-9, with TRBD1 identical over 9 bases. In nucleotides, the CDR3 is TGTGCCAGCAGTTTGGGACAGGGTTATGGCTACACCTTC. This translates into CASSLGQGYGYTF.